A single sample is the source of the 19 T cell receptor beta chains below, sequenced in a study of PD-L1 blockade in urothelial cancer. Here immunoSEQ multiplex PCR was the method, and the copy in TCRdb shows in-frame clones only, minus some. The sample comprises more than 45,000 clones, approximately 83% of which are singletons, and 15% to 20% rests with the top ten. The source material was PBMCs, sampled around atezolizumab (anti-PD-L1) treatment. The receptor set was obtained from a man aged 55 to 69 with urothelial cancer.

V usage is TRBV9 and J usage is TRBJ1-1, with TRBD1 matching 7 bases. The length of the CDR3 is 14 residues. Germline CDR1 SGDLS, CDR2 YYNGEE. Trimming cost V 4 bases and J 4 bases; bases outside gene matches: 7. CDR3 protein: CASSPQGGSTEAFF. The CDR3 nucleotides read TGTGCCAGCAGCCCCCAGGGGGGAAGCACTGAAGCTTTCTTT.

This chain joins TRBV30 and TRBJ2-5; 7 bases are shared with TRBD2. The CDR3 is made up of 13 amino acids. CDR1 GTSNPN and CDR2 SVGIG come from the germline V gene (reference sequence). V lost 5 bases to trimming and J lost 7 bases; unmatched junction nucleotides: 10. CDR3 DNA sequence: TGTGCCTGGGGGTTTAGGGGCGGGGGGACCCAGTACTTC. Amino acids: CAWGFRGGGTQYF.

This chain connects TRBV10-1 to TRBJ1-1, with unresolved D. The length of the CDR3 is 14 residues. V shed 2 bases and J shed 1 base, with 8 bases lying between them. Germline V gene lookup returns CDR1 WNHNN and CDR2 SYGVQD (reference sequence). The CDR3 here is CASSEDTQNTEAFF. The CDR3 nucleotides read TGCGCCAGCAGTGAGGACACCCAGAACACTGAAGCTTTCTTT.

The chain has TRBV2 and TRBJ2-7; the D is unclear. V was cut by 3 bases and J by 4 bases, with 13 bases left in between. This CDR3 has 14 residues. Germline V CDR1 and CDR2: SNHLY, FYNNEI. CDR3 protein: CASSESLPPYEQYF. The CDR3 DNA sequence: TGTGCCAGCAGTGAGAGCCTACCCCCTTACGAGCAGTACTTC.

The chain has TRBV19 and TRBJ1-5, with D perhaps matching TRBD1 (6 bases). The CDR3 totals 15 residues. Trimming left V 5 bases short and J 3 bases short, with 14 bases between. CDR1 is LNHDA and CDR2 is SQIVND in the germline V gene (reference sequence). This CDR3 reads CASSARQATNQPQHF. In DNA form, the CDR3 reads TGTGCCAGTAGTGCCCGACAGGCCACCAATCAGCCCCAGCATTTT.

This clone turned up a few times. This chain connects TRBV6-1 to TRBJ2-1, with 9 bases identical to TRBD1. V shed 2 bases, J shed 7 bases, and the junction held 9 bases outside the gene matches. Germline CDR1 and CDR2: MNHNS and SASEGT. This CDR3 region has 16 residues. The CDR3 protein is CASSEQQGAGWNEQFF. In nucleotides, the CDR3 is TGTGCCAGCAGTGAACAACAGGGGGCAGGTTGGAATGAGCAGTTCTTC.

Written as DNA, the CDR3 is TGTGCCAGCGGGTCATTTTCCGGGACTAACTACTTC. Its translation is CASGSFSGTNYF. The chain joins TRBV25-1 to TRBJ2-7; 7 bases map to TRBD2. The V gene end was trimmed by 8 bases and the J gene end by 13 bases; junction bases not matched to a gene: 14. The CDR3 totals 12 residues. Germline V gene lookup returns CDR1 MGHDK and CDR2 SYGVNS.

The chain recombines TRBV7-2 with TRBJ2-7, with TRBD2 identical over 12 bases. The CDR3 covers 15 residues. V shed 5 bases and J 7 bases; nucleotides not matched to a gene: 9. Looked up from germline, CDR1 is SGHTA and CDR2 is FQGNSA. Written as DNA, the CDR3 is TGTGCCAGCAGCCGCCTAGCGGGAGGGCCGGGGGAGCAGTACTTC. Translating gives CASSRLAGGPGEQYF. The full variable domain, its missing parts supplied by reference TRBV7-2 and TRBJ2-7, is GAGVSQSPSNKVTEKGKDVELRCDPISGHTALYWYRQSLGQGLEFLIYFQGNSAPDKSGLPSDRFSAERTGGSVSTLTIQRTQQEDSAVYLCASSRLAGGPGEQYFGPGTRLTVT.

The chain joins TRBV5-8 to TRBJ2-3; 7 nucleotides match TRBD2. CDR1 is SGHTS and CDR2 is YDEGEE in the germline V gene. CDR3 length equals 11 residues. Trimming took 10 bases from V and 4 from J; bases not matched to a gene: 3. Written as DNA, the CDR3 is TGTGCCGGGGGGGTAGCAGATACGCAGTATTTT. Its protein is CAGGVADTQYF.

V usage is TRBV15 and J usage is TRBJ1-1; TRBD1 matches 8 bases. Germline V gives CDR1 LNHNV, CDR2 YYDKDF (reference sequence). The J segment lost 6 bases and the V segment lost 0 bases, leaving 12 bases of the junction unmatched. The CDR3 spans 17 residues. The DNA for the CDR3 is TGTGCCACCAGCAGAGATCGAGGACAGGGACCCCTCGCTGAAGCTTTCTTT. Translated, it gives CATSRDRGQGPLAEAFF.

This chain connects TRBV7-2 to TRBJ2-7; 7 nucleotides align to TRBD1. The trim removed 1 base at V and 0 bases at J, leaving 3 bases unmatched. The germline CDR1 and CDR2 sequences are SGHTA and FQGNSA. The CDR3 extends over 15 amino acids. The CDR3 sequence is CASSLGTGASYEQYF. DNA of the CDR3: TGTGCCAGCAGCTTAGGGACAGGAGCCTCCTACGAGCAGTACTTC.

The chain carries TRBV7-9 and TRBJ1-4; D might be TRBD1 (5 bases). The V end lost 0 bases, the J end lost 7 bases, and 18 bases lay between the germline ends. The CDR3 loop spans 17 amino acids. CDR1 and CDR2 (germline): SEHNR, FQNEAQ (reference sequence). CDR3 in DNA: TGTGCCAGCAGCTTAGCGGACAACTGGAATGGGTTTGAAAAACTGTTTTTT. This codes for CASSLADNWNGFEKLFF.

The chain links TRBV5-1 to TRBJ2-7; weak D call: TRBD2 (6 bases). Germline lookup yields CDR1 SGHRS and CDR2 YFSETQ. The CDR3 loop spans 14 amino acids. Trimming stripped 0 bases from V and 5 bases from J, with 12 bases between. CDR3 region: CASSLATGGDEQYF. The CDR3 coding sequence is TGCGCCAGCAGCTTGGCTACGGGCGGGGACGAGCAGTACTTC.

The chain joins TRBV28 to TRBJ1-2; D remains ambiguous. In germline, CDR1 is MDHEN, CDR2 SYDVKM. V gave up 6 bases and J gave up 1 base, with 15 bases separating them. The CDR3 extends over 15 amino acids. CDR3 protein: CASSLGFGSNYGYTF. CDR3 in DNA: TGTGCCAGCAGCCTGGGATTCGGGAGTAACTATGGCTACACCTTC.

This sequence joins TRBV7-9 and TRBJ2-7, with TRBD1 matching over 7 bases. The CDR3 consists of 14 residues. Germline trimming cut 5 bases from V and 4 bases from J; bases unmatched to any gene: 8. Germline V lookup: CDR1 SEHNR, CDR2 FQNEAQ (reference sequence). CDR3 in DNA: TGTGCCAGCAGCCCCTCGGGACAGTTTTACGAGCAGTACTTC. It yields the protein CASSPSGQFYEQYF.

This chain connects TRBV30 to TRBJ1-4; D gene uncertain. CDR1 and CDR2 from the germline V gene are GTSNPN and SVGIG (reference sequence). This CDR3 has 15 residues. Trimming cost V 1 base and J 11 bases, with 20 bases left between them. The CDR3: CAWSAVAGRGTKLFF. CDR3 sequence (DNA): TGTGCCTGGAGTGCGGTGGCGGGTCGTGGCACTAAACTGTTTTTT.

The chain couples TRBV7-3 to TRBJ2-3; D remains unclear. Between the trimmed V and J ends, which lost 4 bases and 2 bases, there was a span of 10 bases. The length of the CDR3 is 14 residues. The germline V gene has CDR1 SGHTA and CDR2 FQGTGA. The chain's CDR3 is CASSSSRNTDTQYF. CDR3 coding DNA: TGTGCCAGCAGCTCGAGCCGCAACACAGATACGCAGTATTTT.

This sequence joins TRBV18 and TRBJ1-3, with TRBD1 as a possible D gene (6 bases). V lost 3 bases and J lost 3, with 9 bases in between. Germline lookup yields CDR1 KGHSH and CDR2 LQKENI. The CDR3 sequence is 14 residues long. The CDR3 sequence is CASSPSGVGNTIYF. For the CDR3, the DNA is TGTGCCAGCTCACCGTCAGGGGTTGGAAACACCATATATTTT.

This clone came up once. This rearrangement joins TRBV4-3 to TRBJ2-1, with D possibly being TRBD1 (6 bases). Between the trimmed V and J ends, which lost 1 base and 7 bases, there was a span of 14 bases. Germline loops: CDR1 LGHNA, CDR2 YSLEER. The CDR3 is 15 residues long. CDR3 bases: TGCGCCAGCAGCCAAGGGGGCCCAGGGGTGAATGAGCAGTTCTTC. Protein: CASSQGGPGVNEQFF.